These 7 T cell receptor beta chains came from one sample sequenced in a study of cytomegalovirus exposure and HLA in healthy donors (dated by TCRdb to 2016 to 2017). The library was obtained by the immunoSEQ multiplex PCR assay. TCRdb's version of the immuneACCESS table is confined to in-frame rearrangements and falls short of the full clone set. An unresolved V gene accounts for under half of the shortfall where checked; the remainder is of unknown origin. The sample table shows 100,000 or so clones, and around 87% are seen once. 3% to 4% of the sample rests with the top ten. Material for sequencing was PBMCs. The receptors shown here come from a woman younger than 35 in good health and CMV-seropositive.

V is TRBV28 and J is TRBJ2-3, with 10 bases fitting TRBD1. CDR3 length: 16 residues. Germline CDR1 reads MDHEN; CDR2 reads SYDVKM. J lost 4 bases, V lost 8 bases, and 12 bases had no gene match. CDR3 loop: CASQLTGGELADTQYF. As DNA, the CDR3 is TGTGCCAGCCAATTGACAGGGGGCGAGTTGGCAGATACGCAGTATTTT.

J is TRBJ2-7 and V is TRBV18, with 7 nucleotides matching TRBD1. J gave up 4 bases and V 6 bases, and 6 bases lay outside the gene matches. The CDR3 sequence is 13 residues long. In germline, CDR1 is KGHSH, CDR2 LQKENI. CDR3: CASSTLQGYEQYF. DNA of the CDR3: TGTGCCAGCTCGACACTACAGGGGTACGAGCAGTACTTC.

V and J are TRBV6-5 and TRBJ1-5; no clear D. Trimming removed 4 bases at V and 7 bases at J, with 17 bases between. The length of the CDR3 is 15 residues. From germline, CDR1 is MNHEY and CDR2 SVGAGI. Here the CDR3 DNA reads TGTGCCAGCAGTTCCGCCCGGGGAGTAAGACAGCCCCAGCATTTT. The encoded protein is CASSSARGVRQPQHF.

The chain employs TRBV25-1 and TRBJ1-2; 8 nucleotides align to TRBD1. Germline lookup yields CDR1 MGHDK and CDR2 SYGVNS. The CDR3 is 14 residues long. The V segment lost 5 bases and the J segment 7 bases; nucleotides outside the gene matches: 9. The CDR3 loop is CASSYRGGDLGYTF. The CDR3 DNA reads as TGTGCCAGCAGTTACAGGGGGGGCGACCTTGGCTACACCTTC.

V usage is TRBV29-1 and J usage is TRBJ2-5, with D uncertain. The germline V and J ends were trimmed by 4 bases and 0 bases, with 6 bases remaining between them. The CDR3 extends over 12 amino acids. The germline V gene has CDR1 SQVTM and CDR2 ANQGSEA. CDR3 amino acids: CSVGHNQETQYF. Here the CDR3 DNA reads TGCAGCGTTGGACACAACCAAGAGACCCAGTACTTC.

The V call is TRBV5-1, the J call TRBJ1-1, with D possibly being TRBD1 (6 bases). The V gene's germline CDR1 is SGHRS and CDR2 YFSETQ. The V end lost 4 bases, the J end lost 1 base, and 8 bases lay between the germline ends. The length of the CDR3 is 13 residues. CDR3 loop: CASSRGGNTEAFF. The DNA for the CDR3 is TGCGCCAGCAGCCGAGGGGGGAACACTGAAGCTTTCTTT.

The chain is built from TRBV28 and TRBJ2-1, with no clear D. CDR1 is MDHEN, CDR2 SYDVKM, per germline. V lost 2 bases and J lost 6, with 8 bases in between. The CDR3 consists of 13 residues. The CDR3: CASSLITPNEQFF. CDR3 nucleotide sequence: TGTGCCAGCAGTTTAATCACACCCAATGAGCAGTTCTTC.